What follows are 15 T cell receptor beta chains derived from one specimen sequenced in a study of blood T cell repertoires in COVID-19. Assay used: immunoSEQ multiplex PCR; TCRdb lists only in-frame clones, some missing. The sample consists of 250,000 or so clones, around 93% of them appearing once. The sample taken for sequencing was PBMCs or T cells enriched from blood (not recorded which). The receptors shown here come from a man aged 40-50 years who had been exposed to COVID-19.

This clone was found many times. The genes are TRBV6-4 and TRBJ2-2; unclear D gene. V lost 0 bases and J 3 bases, leaving 2 bases between the germline ends. From germline, CDR1 is MRHNA and CDR2 SNTAGT. There are 13 residues in the CDR3. CDR3 DNA: TGTGCCAGCAGTGACTCCGACACCGGGGAGCTGTTTTTT. Its translation is CASSDSDTGELFF.

This clone was counted a single time. The J gene is TRBJ1-1, the V gene TRBV7-9; the match to TRBD1 covers 7 bases. This CDR3 is 13 amino acids long. Unmatched junction bases numbered 4, after V lost 5 bases and J lost 4 bases. Germline assignment: CDR1 SEHNR and CDR2 FQNEAQ (reference sequence). DNA for the CDR3: TGTGCCAGCAGCAGACAGGGTCGCACTGAAGCTTTCTTT. Amino acids: CASSRQGRTEAFF. Full variable domain (rest looked up from reference TRBV7-9 and TRBJ1-1): DTGVSQNPRHKITKRGQNVTFRCDPISEHNRLYWYRQTLGQGPEFLTYFQNEAQLEKSRLLSDRFSAERPKGSFSTLEIQRTEQGDSAMYLCASSRQGRTEAFFGQGTRLTVV.

V and J are TRBV12-3 or TRBV12-4 and TRBJ1-1; maybe TRBD1 (5 bases). Trimming cost V 6 bases and J 3 bases, with 11 bases left between them. The CDR3 extends over 13 amino acids. In nucleotides, the CDR3 is TGTGCCAGCAGACACAGGACGGACACTGAAGCTTTCTTT. Translated: CASRHRTDTEAFF.

The chain joins TRBV2 to TRBJ2-2; 9 bases are shared with TRBD1. The CDR3 sequence is 17 residues long. The trim removed 6 bases at V and 6 bases at J, leaving 14 bases unmatched. CDR1 is SNHLY and CDR2 is FYNNEI in the germline V gene. CDR3 region: CASSRQGGINWSGELFF. CDR3 nucleotide sequence: TGTGCCAGCAGCAGACAGGGGGGTATCAATTGGTCCGGGGAGCTGTTTTTT.

The sample holds one count of this clone. The V gene is TRBV9, the J gene TRBJ2-1, with 8 bases fitting TRBD1. V was pared by 0 bases and J by 2 bases, with 4 bases of the junction left unmatched. The germline gives CDR1 SGDLS, CDR2 YYNGEE. This CDR3 has 16 residues. The CDR3 protein is CASSVDDRGAYNEQFF. DNA for the CDR3: TGTGCCAGCAGCGTAGACGACAGGGGTGCCTACAATGAGCAGTTCTTC.

The V and J genes are TRBV4-1 and TRBJ1-2; no clear D gene. Per germline, CDR1 MGHRA and CDR2 YSYEKL. The CDR3 is made up of 14 amino acids. V was shortened by 0 bases and J by 8 bases, with 13 bases between the two germline ends. CDR3 region: CASSQDTSPRGYTF. Here the CDR3 DNA reads TGCGCCAGCAGCCAAGATACTTCCCCCCGGGGCTACACCTTC.

The rearrangement joins TRBV5-4 to TRBJ2-1; TRBD2 matches at 9 bases. This CDR3 has 16 residues. V lost 4 bases and J lost 5; bases outside the gene matches: 10. Germline lookup yields CDR1 SGHNT and CDR2 YYREEE (reference sequence). The CDR3 reads CASSPITSGQNNEQFF. For the CDR3, the DNA is TGTGCCAGCAGCCCAATTACTAGCGGGCAAAACAATGAGCAGTTCTTC. Full variable domain (outside the CDR3, taken from reference TRBV5-4 and TRBJ2-1): ETGVTQSPTHLIKTRGQQVTLRCSSQSGHNTVSWYQQALGQGPQFIFQYYREEENGRGNFPPRFSGLQFPNYSSELNVNALELDDSALYLCASSPITSGQNNEQFFGPGTRLTVL.

The chain is built from TRBV29-1 and TRBJ1-1; the D is unclear. V was trimmed by 3 bases and J by 0 bases, leaving 8 bases between them. This CDR3 region has 13 residues. Germline V gene sequence: CDR1 SQVTM, CDR2 ANQGSEA. Written as DNA, the CDR3 is TGCAGCGTTGATCAGAACATGAACACTGAAGCTTTCTTT. This translates into CSVDQNMNTEAFF.

The chain combines TRBV5-1 with TRBJ2-1; TRBD2 aligns across 10 bases. V was clipped by 3 bases and J by 7 bases; unmatched bases: 4. The CDR3 contains 14 residues. Germline V gene sequence: CDR1 SGHRS, CDR2 YFSETQ. The CDR3 nucleotides are TGCGCCAGCAGCTCGGGACTAGCGATTAATGAGCAGTTCTTC. Residues: CASSSGLAINEQFF.

Here the CDR3 DNA reads TGTGCCAGCAGCCCGACAGGGGCCGGATTTAACACCGGGGAGCTGTTTTTT. Translating gives CASSPTGAGFNTGELFF. V gene TRBV28 combines with J gene TRBJ2-2; 8 bases are a match to TRBD1. Per germline, CDR1 MDHEN and CDR2 SYDVKM. The CDR3 totals 17 residues. The V segment lost 6 bases and the J segment 2 bases; nucleotides outside the gene matches: 11.

This chain uses TRBV5-1 with TRBJ2-7; 10 nucleotides match TRBD1. The CDR3 totals 14 residues. J gave up 5 bases and V 2 bases, and 4 bases lay outside the gene matches. Per the germline V gene, CDR1 is SGHRS and CDR2 is YFSETQ. The CDR3 region has the DNA TGCGCCAGCAGCTTCGGGACAGGGGACGACGAGCAGTACTTC. It yields the protein CASSFGTGDDEQYF. The complete variable domain, with remaining parts taken from reference TRBV5-1 and TRBJ2-7, reads KAGVTQTPRYLIKTRGQQVTLSCSPISGHRSVSWYQQTPGQGLQFLFEYFSETQRNKGNFPGRFSGRQFSNSRSEMNVSTLELGDSALYLCASSFGTGDDEQYFGPGTRLTVT.

The rearrangement joins TRBV5-6 to TRBJ1-6, with D possibly matching TRBD1 (6 bases). Between the trimmed V and J ends, which lost 0 bases and 10 bases, there was a span of 14 bases. The length of the CDR3 is 15 residues. Germline CDR1 and CDR2: SGHDT and YYEEEE. This chain's CDR3 is CASSLATGRRSPLHF. The CDR3 region has the DNA TGTGCCAGCAGCTTGGCCACAGGGCGGCGATCACCCCTCCACTTT.

The chain has TRBV5-6 and TRBJ2-1; D is unresolved. V dropped 0 bases and J dropped 5 bases, with 6 bases sitting between them. The V gene's germline CDR1 is SGHDT and CDR2 YYEEEE. This CDR3 comprises 13 residues. DNA of the CDR3: TGTGCCAGCAGCTTGGACACCCACAATGAGCAGTTCTTC. Translated: CASSLDTHNEQFF.

The chain links TRBV19 to TRBJ2-7; maybe TRBD1 (6 bases). CDR1 is LNHDA and CDR2 is SQIVND in the germline V gene (reference sequence). With 1 base removed from V and 6 bases from J, the gap between germline ends came to 10 bases. This CDR3 spans 13 amino acids. CDR3: CASSIGTGSEQYF. The DNA of the CDR3 is TGTGCCAGTAGTATAGGAACAGGGAGCGAGCAGTACTTC.

The chain carries TRBV7-6 and TRBJ1-2; TRBD1 might be the D (5 bases). Deletions cut 4 bases from V and 0 bases from J, with 21 bases between. The length of the CDR3 is 18 residues. From germline, CDR1 is SGHVS and CDR2 FNYEAQ. The CDR3, as DNA: TGTGCCAGCAGCTCCCTACCATTATCGACAGAGACTAACTATGGCTACACCTTC. Protein product: CASSSLPLSTETNYGYTF.